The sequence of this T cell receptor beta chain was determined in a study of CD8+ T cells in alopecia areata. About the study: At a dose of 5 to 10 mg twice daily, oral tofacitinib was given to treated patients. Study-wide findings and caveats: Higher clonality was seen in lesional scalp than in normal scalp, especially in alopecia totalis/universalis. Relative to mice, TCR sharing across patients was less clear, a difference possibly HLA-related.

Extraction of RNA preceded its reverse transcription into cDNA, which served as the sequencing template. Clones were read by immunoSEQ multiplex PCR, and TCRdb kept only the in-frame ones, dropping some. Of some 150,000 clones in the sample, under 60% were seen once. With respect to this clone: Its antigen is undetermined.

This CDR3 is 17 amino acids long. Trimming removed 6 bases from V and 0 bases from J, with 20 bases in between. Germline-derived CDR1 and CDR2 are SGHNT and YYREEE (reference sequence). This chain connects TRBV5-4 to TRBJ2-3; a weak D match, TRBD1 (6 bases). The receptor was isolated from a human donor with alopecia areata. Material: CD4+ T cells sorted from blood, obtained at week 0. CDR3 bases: TGTGCCAGCACCCCGGGCAGCGGCAGGGGAAGCACAGATACGCAGTATTTT. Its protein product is CASTPGSGRGSTDTQYF.